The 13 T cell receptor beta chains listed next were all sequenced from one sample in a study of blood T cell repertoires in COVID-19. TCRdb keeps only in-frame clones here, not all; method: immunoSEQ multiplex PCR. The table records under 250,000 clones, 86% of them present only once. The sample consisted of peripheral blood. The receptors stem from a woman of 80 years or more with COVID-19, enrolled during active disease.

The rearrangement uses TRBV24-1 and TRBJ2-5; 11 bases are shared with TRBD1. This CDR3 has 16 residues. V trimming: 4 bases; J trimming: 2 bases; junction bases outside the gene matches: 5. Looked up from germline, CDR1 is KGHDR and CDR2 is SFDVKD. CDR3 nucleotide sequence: TGTGCCACCAGTGACCTGGACAGGGGGCCACAAGAGACCCAGTACTTC. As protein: CATSDLDRGPQETQYF.

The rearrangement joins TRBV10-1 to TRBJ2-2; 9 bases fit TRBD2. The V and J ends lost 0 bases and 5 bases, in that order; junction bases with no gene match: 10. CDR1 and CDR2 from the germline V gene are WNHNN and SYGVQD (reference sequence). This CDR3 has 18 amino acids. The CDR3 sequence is CASSESRYRTSETGELFF. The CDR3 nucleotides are TGCGCCAGCAGTGAGTCACGCTATCGGACTAGCGAAACCGGGGAGCTGTTTTTT.

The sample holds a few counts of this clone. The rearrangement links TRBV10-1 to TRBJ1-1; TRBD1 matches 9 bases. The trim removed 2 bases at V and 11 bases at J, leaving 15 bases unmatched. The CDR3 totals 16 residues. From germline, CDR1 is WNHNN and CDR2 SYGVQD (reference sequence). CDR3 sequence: CASSEPKTGGGGDAFF. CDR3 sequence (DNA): TGCGCCAGCAGTGAGCCTAAAACAGGGGGCGGGGGTGACGCTTTCTTT.

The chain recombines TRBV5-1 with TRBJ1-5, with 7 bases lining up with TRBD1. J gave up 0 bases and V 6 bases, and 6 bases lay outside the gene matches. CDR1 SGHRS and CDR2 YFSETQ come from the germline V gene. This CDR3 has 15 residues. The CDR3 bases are TGCGCCAGCATTGACAGGGAATATAGCAATCAGCCCCAGCATTTT. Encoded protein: CASIDREYSNQPQHF.

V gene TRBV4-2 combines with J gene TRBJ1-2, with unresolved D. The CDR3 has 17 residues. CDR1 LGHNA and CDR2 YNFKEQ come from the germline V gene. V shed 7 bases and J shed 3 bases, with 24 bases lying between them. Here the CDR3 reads CASTPARSPQAHYGYTF. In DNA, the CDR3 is TGTGCCAGCACCCCTGCCCGGTCACCCCAGGCCCACTATGGCTACACCTTC.

CDR3 in amino acids: CASTPGVGNQPQHF. The CDR3 bases are TGTGCCAGTACCCCGGGGGTAGGAAATCAGCCCCAGCATTTT. J is TRBJ1-5 and V is TRBV19; D is perhaps TRBD1 (5 bases). Trimming removed 7 bases at V and 4 bases at J, with 14 bases between. Germline V gene data show CDR1 as LNHDA and CDR2 as SQIVND (reference sequence). The CDR3 has 14 residues.

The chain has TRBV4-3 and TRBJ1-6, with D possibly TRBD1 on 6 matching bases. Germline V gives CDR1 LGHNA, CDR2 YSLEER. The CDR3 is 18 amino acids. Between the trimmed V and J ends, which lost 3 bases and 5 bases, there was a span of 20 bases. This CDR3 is CASSQAPFLQGDNSPLHF. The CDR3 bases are TGCGCCAGCAGCCAGGCTCCCTTTCTACAGGGAGATAATTCACCCCTCCACTTT.

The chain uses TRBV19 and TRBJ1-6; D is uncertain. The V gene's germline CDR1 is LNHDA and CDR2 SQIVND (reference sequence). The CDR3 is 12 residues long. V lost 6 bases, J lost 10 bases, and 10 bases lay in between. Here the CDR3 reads CASRAHPSPLHF. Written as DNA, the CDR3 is TGTGCCAGTAGGGCCCATCCCTCACCCCTCCACTTT.

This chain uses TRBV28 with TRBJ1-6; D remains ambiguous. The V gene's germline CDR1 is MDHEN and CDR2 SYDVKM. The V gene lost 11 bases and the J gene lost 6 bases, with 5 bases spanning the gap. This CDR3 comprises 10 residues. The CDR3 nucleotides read TGTGCCGGCGGTAATTCACCCCTCCACTTT. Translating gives CAGGNSPLHF.

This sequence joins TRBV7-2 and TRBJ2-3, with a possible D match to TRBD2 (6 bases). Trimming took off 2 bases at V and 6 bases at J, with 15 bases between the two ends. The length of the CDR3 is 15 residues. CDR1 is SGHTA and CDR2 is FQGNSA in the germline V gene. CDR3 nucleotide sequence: TGTGCCAGCAGCTTAAGTGGCGGGGCCCGGGATACGCAGTATTTT. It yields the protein CASSLSGGARDTQYF. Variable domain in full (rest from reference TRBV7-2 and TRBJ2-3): GAGVSQSPSNKVTEKGKDVELRCDPISGHTALYWYRQSLGQGLEFLIYFQGNSAPDKSGLPSDRFSAERTGGSVSTLTIQRTQQEDSAVYLCASSLSGGARDTQYFGPGTRLTVL.

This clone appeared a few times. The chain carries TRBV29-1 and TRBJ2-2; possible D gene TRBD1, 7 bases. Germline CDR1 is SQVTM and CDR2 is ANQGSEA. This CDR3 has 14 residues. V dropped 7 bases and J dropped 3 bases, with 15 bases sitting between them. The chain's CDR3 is CSARGQGDTGELFF. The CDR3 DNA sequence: TGCAGCGCTCGGGGGCAGGGGGACACCGGGGAGCTGTTTTTT.

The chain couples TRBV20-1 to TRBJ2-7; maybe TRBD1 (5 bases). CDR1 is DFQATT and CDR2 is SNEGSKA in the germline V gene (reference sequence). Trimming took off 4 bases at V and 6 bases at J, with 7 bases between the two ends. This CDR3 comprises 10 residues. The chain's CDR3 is CSATGFEQYV. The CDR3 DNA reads TGCAGTGCTACAGGGTTCGAGCAGTACGTC.

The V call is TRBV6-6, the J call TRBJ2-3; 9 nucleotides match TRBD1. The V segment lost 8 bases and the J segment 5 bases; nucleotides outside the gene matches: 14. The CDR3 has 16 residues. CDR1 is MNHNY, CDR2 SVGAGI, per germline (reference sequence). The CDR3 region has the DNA TGTGCCAGCGCTTTACTCGGGACAGGGAATGGAGATACGCAGTATTTT. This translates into CASALLGTGNGDTQYF.